These 32 T cell receptor beta chains came from one sample sequenced in a study of blood T cell repertoires in COVID-19. TCRdb keeps only in-frame clones here, not all; method: immunoSEQ multiplex PCR. This table has more than 200,000 clones, around 88% appearing once. The material sequenced was PBMCs or T cells enriched from blood (not recorded which). These receptors were taken from a woman aged 30 to 39 who had recovered from COVID-19.

This chain uses TRBV28 with TRBJ2-1, with D maybe TRBD1 (6 bases). Trimming pared 3 bases from V and 0 bases from J, leaving 21 bases between. Looked up from germline, CDR1 is MDHEN and CDR2 is SYDVKM. The CDR3 runs 19 residues. The CDR3 spells CASSFDFSGQISSYNEQFF. CDR3 bases: TGTGCCAGCAGTTTTGATTTTAGTGGACAGATAAGCTCCTACAATGAGCAGTTCTTC.

The chain combines TRBV13 with TRBJ1-2; 7 positions match TRBD1. The CDR3 covers 16 residues. V lost 2 bases and J lost 2; bases outside the gene matches: 8. CDR1 and CDR2 from the germline V gene are PRHDT and FYEKMQ (reference sequence). The CDR3 is CASSLRAGGGNYGYTF. The CDR3 nucleotides read TGTGCCAGCAGCTTAAGGGCAGGGGGTGGAAACTATGGCTACACCTTC.

The J gene is TRBJ1-3, the V gene TRBV4-1, with no clear D. The germline gives CDR1 MGHRA, CDR2 YSYEKL. Trimming removed 0 bases from V and 9 bases from J, with 9 bases in between. The CDR3 is made up of 13 amino acids. DNA for the CDR3: TGCGCCAGCAGCCAAGACGCCCAGGTCACCATATATTTT. It is translated as CASSQDAQVTIYF.

This rearrangement joins TRBV6-9 to TRBJ2-1; 10 bases match TRBD1. The CDR3 runs to 16 residues. The J segment lost 5 bases and the V segment lost 7 bases, leaving 11 bases of the junction unmatched. Germline loops: CDR1 MNHGY, CDR2 SVAAGI. The CDR3 region has the DNA TGTGCCAGCACGACCCGGGACAGGGGCACCGACAATGAGCAGTTCTTC. As protein: CASTTRDRGTDNEQFF.

V usage is TRBV19 and J usage is TRBJ1-1; 9 bases match TRBD1. With V trimmed by 1 base and J by 4 bases, 4 bases remained unmatched. CDR3 size: 15 residues. The germline V gene encodes CDR1 LNHDA and CDR2 SQIVND (reference sequence). DNA of the CDR3: TGTGCCAGTAGTATAGGGACAGGGGTGGCCACTGAAGCTTTCTTT. Its translation is CASSIGTGVATEAFF.

CDR3 sequence: CASSRFGGSKNEQFF. For the CDR3, the DNA is TGTGCCAGCAGCCGGTTTGGCGGGAGTAAAAATGAGCAGTTCTTC. The chain recombines TRBV5-4 with TRBJ2-1; 7 nucleotides line up with TRBD2. The CDR3 is 15 residues long. Germline assignment: CDR1 SGHNT and CDR2 YYREEE (reference sequence). J was trimmed by 7 bases and V by 4 bases; bases with no gene match: 11.

The J gene is TRBJ1-1, the V gene TRBV11-2, with 7 bases matching TRBD1. The V gene's germline CDR1 is SGHAT and CDR2 FQNNGV. V lost 6 bases and J lost 4; bases outside the gene matches: 5. This CDR3 comprises 13 residues. This CDR3 is CASSRQGGTEAFF. CDR3 DNA: TGTGCCAGCAGTCGACAGGGCGGCACTGAAGCTTTCTTT.

The rearrangement uses TRBV28 and TRBJ1-5, with a possible D match to TRBD1 (6 bases). The length of the CDR3 is 14 residues. V shed 6 bases and J shed 4 bases, with 13 bases lying between them. The V gene's germline CDR1 is MDHEN and CDR2 SYDVKM. The CDR3 DNA sequence: TGTGCCAGCAGGCACAGGGTTTGGAATCAGCCCCAGCATTTT. Translated, it gives CASRHRVWNQPQHF.

The gene calls are TRBV28 and TRBJ2-3; 10 bases line up with TRBD2. There are 18 residues in the CDR3. In germline, CDR1 is MDHEN, CDR2 SYDVKM. V shed 4 bases and J 0 bases; nucleotides not matched to a gene: 10. CDR3 sequence (DNA): TGTGCCAGCAGTTACCCTATCTCACTAGCGGGAAGCACAGATACGCAGTATTTT. Translated: CASSYPISLAGSTDTQYF.

The genes are TRBV6-5 and TRBJ1-1; D perhaps matches TRBD1 (6 bases). The germline V gene encodes CDR1 MNHEY and CDR2 SVGAGI. Trimming took 11 bases from V and 4 from J, leaving 14 bases between them. The CDR3 is 12 residues long. The CDR3 sequence: CAGRGLGTEAFF. The CDR3 DNA sequence: TGTGCCGGGAGGGGGTTGGGCACTGAAGCTTTCTTT.

V is TRBV7-2 and J is TRBJ2-7; D perhaps matches TRBD1 (6 bases). The CDR3 is made up of 14 amino acids. With 3 bases removed from V and 2 bases from J, the gap between germline ends came to 11 bases. Looked up from germline, CDR1 is SGHTA and CDR2 is FQGNSA. CDR3 in amino acids: CASSFGGRTYEQYF. CDR3 nucleotides: TGTGCCAGCAGCTTTGGGGGCCGAACCTACGAGCAGTACTTC.

This clone was observed once. CDR3 amino acids: CASSHTLRASGNNEQFF. CDR3 DNA: TGTGCCAGCAGCCATACCCTCAGGGCTAGCGGGAACAATGAGCAGTTCTTC. The chain joins TRBV14 to TRBJ2-1; TRBD2 aligns across 9 bases. The CDR3 runs 17 residues. CDR1 and CDR2 from the germline V gene are SGHDN and FVKESK. V lost 3 bases, J lost 5 bases, and 11 bases stayed unmatched.

The chain uses TRBV19 and TRBJ1-2, with 8 bases matching TRBD1. The V gene's germline CDR1 is LNHDA and CDR2 SQIVND (reference sequence). Trimming cost V 4 bases and J 7 bases; bases outside gene matches: 8. This CDR3 is built from 14 residues. In DNA form, the CDR3 reads TGTGCCAGTAGTACCGGACAGGGATTACGTGGCTACACCTTC. This encodes CASSTGQGLRGYTF.

The chain employs TRBV28 and TRBJ1-2; possibly TRBD1 for D (6 bases). This CDR3 comprises 13 residues. Deletions cut 3 bases from V and 6 bases from J, with 11 bases between. CDR1 is MDHEN, CDR2 SYDVKM, per germline. The CDR3 region is CASSFAGDNGYTF. The CDR3 nucleotides read TGTGCCAGCAGTTTTGCAGGGGACAATGGCTACACCTTC.

The chain carries TRBV29-1 and TRBJ2-5; D perhaps matches TRBD1 (5 bases). Germline V gene lookup returns CDR1 SQVTM and CDR2 ANQGSEA. V lost 6 bases and J lost 4, with 15 bases in between. There are 13 residues in the CDR3. The CDR3 coding sequence is TGCAGCGTGTCCTGGACATCGGGAGAGACCCAGTACTTC. It translates to CSVSWTSGETQYF.

The chain is built from TRBV5-4 and TRBJ2-7; D is ambiguous. The CDR3 is 13 amino acids. Germline V CDR1 and CDR2: SGHNT, YYREEE (reference sequence). Trimming pared 1 base from V and 3 bases from J, leaving 8 bases between. CDR3 DNA sequence: TGTGCCAGCAGCTTGAACAGCTACTACGAGCAGTACTTC. Translated, it gives CASSLNSYYEQYF.

J is TRBJ2-5 and V is TRBV7-2; D remains ambiguous. Per the germline V gene, CDR1 is SGHTA and CDR2 is FQGNSA. V lost 0 bases and J lost 1, with 6 bases in between. This CDR3 spans 14 amino acids. The DNA of the CDR3 is TGTGCCAGCAGCTTAGCGAACAGCCAAGAGACCCAGTACTTC. Translating gives CASSLANSQETQYF.

The chain is built from TRBV28 and TRBJ2-2; 9 bases fit TRBD2. CDR1 and CDR2 (germline): MDHEN, SYDVKM. The CDR3 is 16 residues long. With V trimmed by 3 bases and J by 0 bases, 2 bases remained unmatched. CDR3 coding DNA: TGTGCCAGCAGTTTGTCTAGCGGGACGAACACCGGGGAGCTGTTTTTT. Its translation: CASSLSSGTNTGELFF.

The gene calls are TRBV10-3 and TRBJ2-3; 10 nucleotides match TRBD2. Germline CDR1 and CDR2: ENHRY and SYGVKD. The junction had 1 base not matched to a gene; V was cut back by 5 bases and J by 2 bases. The CDR3 spans 14 residues. The CDR3 DNA sequence: TGTGCCATCAGTCTAGCGGGAGTCACAGATACGCAGTATTTT. Its translation: CAISLAGVTDTQYF.

This chain joins TRBV9 and TRBJ2-7; tentatively, D is TRBD1 (6 bases). Germline assignment: CDR1 SGDLS and CDR2 YYNGEE. This CDR3 region has 13 residues. The germline V and J ends were trimmed by 2 bases and 7 bases, with 13 bases remaining between them. The CDR3 DNA follows: TGTGCCAGCAGCGTGGAAGGGGGAAGGGAGCAGTACTTC. Its protein is CASSVEGGREQYF.

This sequence joins TRBV7-8 and TRBJ2-7, with D perhaps matching TRBD2 (5 bases). The CDR3 sequence is 15 residues long. V was clipped by 4 bases and J by 5 bases, with 18 bases between them. Germline V gives CDR1 SGHVS, CDR2 FQNEAQ. In DNA form, the CDR3 reads TGTGCCAGCAGCTGGGCGGGCCGAGGGTTCGACGAGCAGTACTTC. This codes for CASSWAGRGFDEQYF.

This clone was counted only a few times. The rearrangement joins TRBV28 to TRBJ2-1, with D possibly being TRBD1 (6 bases). Trimming took 6 bases from V and 0 from J, leaving 15 bases between them. Germline CDR1 reads MDHEN; CDR2 reads SYDVKM. The CDR3 runs to 16 residues. CDR3 nucleotide sequence: TGTGCCAGCAGCCCGCTTAGACAGGACTCCTACAATGAGCAGTTCTTC. As protein: CASSPLRQDSYNEQFF.

In its sample, this clone was seen many times. V gene TRBV6-2 or TRBV6-3 combines with J gene TRBJ2-7; TRBD2 agrees at 7 bases. V lost 2 bases, J lost 6 bases, and 10 bases stayed unmatched. Germline CDR1 reads MNHEY; CDR2 reads SVGEGT. The CDR3 is made up of 15 amino acids. CDR3 sequence: CASSYRLGGSGEQYF. Here the CDR3 DNA reads TGTGCCAGCAGTTACCGGTTGGGCGGGAGTGGCGAGCAGTACTTC.

The genes are TRBV7-2 and TRBJ1-3; D remains ambiguous. CDR1 and CDR2 (germline): SGHTA, FQGNSA. This CDR3 is built from 15 residues. The V end was cut by 2 bases, the J end by 7 bases, with 15 bases between. CDR3 in amino acids: CASSLTANQFNTIYF. The CDR3 DNA is TGTGCCAGCAGCTTAACAGCTAACCAGTTTAACACCATATATTTT.

This rearrangement joins TRBV30 to TRBJ2-7; 9 nucleotides line up with TRBD1. The CDR3 is 14 residues long. V dropped 0 bases and J dropped 2; count of bases not matched to a gene: 2. Germline V gene data show CDR1 as GTSNPN and CDR2 as SVGIG (reference sequence). CDR3: CAWSVGTGPYEQYF. For the CDR3, the DNA is TGTGCCTGGAGTGTGGGGACAGGGCCCTACGAGCAGTACTTC.

This sequence joins TRBV2 and TRBJ2-7; D is possibly TRBD2 (6 bases). The CDR3 spans 14 residues. Looked up from germline, CDR1 is SNHLY and CDR2 is FYNNEI. Trimming removed 4 bases from V and 5 bases from J, with 15 bases in between. The CDR3, as DNA: TGTGCCAGCAGTGCACAGGTTACGGGGGACGAGCAGTACTTC. This translates into CASSAQVTGDEQYF.

The chain carries TRBV28 and TRBJ2-1; TRBD2 might be the D (6 bases). The CDR3 extends over 15 amino acids. Trimming took 6 bases from V and 0 from J, leaving 12 bases between them. Germline CDR1 and CDR2: MDHEN and SYDVKM. The DNA of the CDR3 is TGTGCCAGCAGGGCTGGGGGGAGCTCCTACAATGAGCAGTTCTTC. Protein: CASRAGGSSYNEQFF.

The count of this clone is one. The chain links TRBV28 to TRBJ2-7; TRBD1 agrees at 10 bases. J was trimmed by 2 bases and V by 6 bases; bases with no gene match: 4. Germline CDR1 is MDHEN and CDR2 is SYDVKM. The CDR3 length is 14 residues. The CDR3 DNA is TGTGCCAGCAGGGCGGGACAGGGGACCTACGAGCAGTACTTC. Translation gives CASRAGQGTYEQYF.

CDR3 DNA: TGTGCCAGCAGCCGGGACAGAGAGACCCAGTACTTC. This codes for CASSRDRETQYF. This chain connects TRBV11-2 to TRBJ2-5, with 7 nucleotides matching TRBD1. CDR1 is SGHAT and CDR2 is FQNNGV in the germline V gene. This CDR3 comprises 12 residues. Germline trimming cut 5 bases from V and 4 bases from J; bases unmatched to any gene: 1.

The CDR3 sequence is CASSLWGRRDNEQFF. CDR3 DNA sequence: TGCGCCAGCAGCTTGTGGGGGCGCCGGGACAATGAGCAGTTCTTC. The rearrangement links TRBV5-1 to TRBJ2-1; a possible D gene is TRBD1 (6 bases). CDR3 length: 15 amino acids. V lost 1 base and J 5 bases, leaving 13 bases between the germline ends. Germline assignment: CDR1 SGHRS and CDR2 YFSETQ.

The chain has TRBV6-5 and TRBJ1-1, with TRBD1 as a possible D gene (6 bases). The CDR3 extends over 16 amino acids. Germline CDR1 MNHEY, CDR2 SVGAGI. V was shortened by 0 bases and J by 3 bases, with 14 bases between the two germline ends. The CDR3 loop is CASSYSSGDKDTEAFF. CDR3 bases: TGTGCCAGCAGTTACTCGAGTGGGGACAAGGACACTGAAGCTTTCTTT.

Comments on this clone: The junction departs from germline at one end; a sequencing error may be responsible. The chain joins TRBV3-1 (or the pseudogene TRBV3-2) to TRBJ1-1, with D hard to call. In germline, CDR1 is LGHDT, CDR2 YNNKEL (reference sequence). The CDR3 contains 12 residues. The chain's CDR3 is CASSQLYTEAFF. The CDR3 DNA is TGTGCCAGCAGCCAACTTTACACGGAAGCTTTCTTT.